This T cell receptor (beta chain) was documented in a study of blood T cell repertoires in COVID-19. Trimming removed 0 bases at V and 0 bases at J, with 15 bases between. Germline values: CDR1 SNHLY, CDR2 FYNNEI. The CDR3 is made up of 18 amino acids. Profiling relied on immunoSEQ multiplex PCR, and the TCRdb table lists in-frame clones only, not all of them. This sample has around 140,000 clones, with about 87% found just once. The V gene is TRBV2, the J gene TRBJ2-4; possible D gene TRBD1, 8 bases. This receptor was obtained from a human donor with COVID-19, enrolled during active disease. The donor label of this sample is uncertain. Sequencing input: peripheral blood. The CDR3 coding sequence is TGTGCCAGCAGTGAAGCGCAGGGGGCGGGAGTAGCCAAAAACATTCAGTACTTC. It is translated as CASSEAQGAGVAKNIQYF. Supplemented by reference TRBV2 and TRBJ2-4, the full variable domain reads EPEVTQTPSHQVTQMGQEVILRCVPISNHLYFYWYRQILGQKVEFLVSFYNNEISEKSEIFDDQFSVERPDGSNFTLKIRSTKLEDSAMYFCASSEAQGAGVAKNIQYFGAGTRLSVL.